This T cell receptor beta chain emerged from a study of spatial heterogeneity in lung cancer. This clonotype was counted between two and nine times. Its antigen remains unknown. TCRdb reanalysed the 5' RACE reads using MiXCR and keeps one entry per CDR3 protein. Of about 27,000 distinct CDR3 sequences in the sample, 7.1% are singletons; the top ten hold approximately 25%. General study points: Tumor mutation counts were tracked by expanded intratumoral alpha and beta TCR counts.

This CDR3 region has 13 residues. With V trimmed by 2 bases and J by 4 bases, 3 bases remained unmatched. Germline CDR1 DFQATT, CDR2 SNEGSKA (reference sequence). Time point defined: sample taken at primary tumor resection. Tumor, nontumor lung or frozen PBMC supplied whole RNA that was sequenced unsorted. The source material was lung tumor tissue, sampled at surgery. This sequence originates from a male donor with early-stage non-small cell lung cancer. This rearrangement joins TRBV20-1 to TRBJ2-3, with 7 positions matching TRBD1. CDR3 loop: CSARRQGPDTQYF. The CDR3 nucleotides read TGCAGTGCTAGAAGACAGGGCCCAGATACGCAGTATTTT.